The 28 T cell receptor beta chains given below trace back to one sample, sequenced in a study of T cells in Graves' hyperthyroidism and ophthalmopathy. TCR beta CDR3 sequences were amplified from RNA transcripts. A first-round RT-PCR of the TCR CDR3 used the HTBI primer set. TCRdb called the multiplex PCR reads again in MiXCR, with one record for every CDR3 protein. The sample lists fewer than 900,000 distinct CDR3 sequences; over 15% were seen once. Sequences were obtained from blood. These receptors were collected from a man aged 18 to 29 with Graves' hyperthyroidism.

Only a few counts were recorded for this clonotype. V usage is TRBV28 and J usage is TRBJ1-4; 7 nucleotides align to TRBD1. J gave up 7 bases and V 5 bases, and 7 bases lay outside the gene matches. The CDR3 is 14 residues long. The V gene's germline CDR1 is MDHEN and CDR2 SYDVKM. As DNA, the CDR3 is TGTGCCAGCAGTCTCGGGACAGTTCCTGAAAAACTGTTTTTT. Residues: CASSLGTVPEKLFF.

This sequence joins TRBV6-1 and TRBJ2-7; D is possibly TRBD1 or TRBD2 (5 bases each). CDR1 is MNHNS, CDR2 SASEGT, per germline. V was cut by 7 bases and J by 0 bases, with 16 bases left in between. This CDR3 is 15 amino acids long. The CDR3 sequence: CASNLGKGSSYEQYF. The CDR3 region has the DNA TGTGCCAGCAACTTAGGGAAGGGGAGCTCCTACGAGCAGTACTTC.

This clonotype came up many times. This chain joins TRBV28 and TRBJ2-3; no clear D gene. The CDR3 spans 16 residues. The V gene lost 6 bases and the J gene lost 1 base, with 17 bases spanning the gap. Germline loops: CDR1 MDHEN, CDR2 SYDVKM. The CDR3, as DNA: TGTGCCAGCAGCCCAGTCGAAGGCAGCGGCACAGATACGCAGTATTTT. As protein: CASSPVEGSGTDTQYF.

CDR3: CASSPEGSSGANVLTF. Here the CDR3 DNA reads TGTGCCAGCTCACCTGAAGGAAGCTCTGGGGCCAACGTCCTGACTTTC. The genes are TRBV18 and TRBJ2-6; D call uncertain. Germline V gene lookup returns CDR1 KGHSH and CDR2 LQKENI. Trimming took 3 bases from V and 0 from J, leaving 9 bases between them. The CDR3 is made up of 16 amino acids. The entire variable domain, with the rest obtained from reference TRBV18 and TRBJ2-6, is as follows: NAGVMQNPRHLVRRRGQEARLRCSPMKGHSHVYWYRQLPEEGLKFMVYLQKENIIDESGMPKERFSAEFPKEGPSILRIQQVVRGDSAAYFCASSPEGSSGANVLTFGAGSRLTVL.

The chain uses TRBV10-3 and TRBJ2-3; TRBD2 aligns across 13 bases. The germline V gene encodes CDR1 ENHRY and CDR2 SYGVKD. The CDR3 contains 16 residues. The V and J ends lost 6 bases and 6 bases, in that order; junction bases with no gene match: 9. The CDR3 DNA reads TGTGCCATCAGCGGACTAGCGGGAGTCATGGGGGATACGCAGTATTTT. Protein sequence: CAISGLAGVMGDTQYF.

This clonotype was seen ten or more times. The J gene is TRBJ2-7, the V gene TRBV6-1, with D maybe TRBD1 (6 bases). Trimming took 5 bases from V and 0 from J, leaving 11 bases between them. Per germline, CDR1 MNHNS and CDR2 SASEGT. CDR3 length: 14 amino acids. The CDR3 nucleotides are TGTGCCAGCAGTTACAGACAGGCCTCCTACGAGCAGTACTTC. It codes for CASSYRQASYEQYF.

The chain uses TRBV27 and TRBJ2-6, with 10 bases identical to TRBD2. Germline V gene sequence: CDR1 MNHEY, CDR2 SMNVEV (reference sequence). The CDR3 extends over 18 amino acids. V was pared by 3 bases and J by 2 bases, with 7 bases of the junction left unmatched. This CDR3 reads CASSFEKREGPGANVLTF. CDR3 nucleotide sequence: TGTGCCAGCAGTTTTGAGAAGCGGGAGGGCCCTGGGGCCAACGTCCTGACTTTC.

The chain is built from TRBV9 and TRBJ1-1, with D possibly TRBD1 on 5 matching bases. The CDR3 length is 14 residues. Per the germline V gene, CDR1 is SGDLS and CDR2 is YYNGEE. V was trimmed by 4 bases and J by 0 bases, leaving 10 bases between them. CDR3 in DNA: TGTGCCAGCAGCAAGACAGCAATGAACACTGAAGCTTTCTTT. It is translated as CASSKTAMNTEAFF.

This clonotype has a handful of counts. V is TRBV9 and J is TRBJ2-3; unclear D gene. CDR1 is SGDLS and CDR2 is YYNGEE in the germline V gene. The ends were cut back, 4 bases at V and 5 bases at J, with 11 bases in the middle. This CDR3 contains 13 residues. The CDR3 sequence: CASSPLGIDTQYF. The CDR3 region has the DNA TGTGCCAGCAGCCCCTTGGGGATAGATACGCAGTATTTT. The full variable domain, in which reference TRBV9 and TRBJ2-3 provide the parts outside the CDR3, is DSGVTQTPKHLITATGQRVTLRCSPRSGDLSVYWYQQSLDQGLQFLIQYYNGEERAKGNILERFSAQQFPDLHSELNLSSLELGDSALYFCASSPLGIDTQYFGPGTRLTVL.

In its sample, this clonotype was seen many times. V usage is TRBV30 and J usage is TRBJ2-7; D might be TRBD1 (6 bases). Germline V CDR1 and CDR2: GTSNPN, SVGIG (reference sequence). Trimming removed 3 bases at V and 6 bases at J, with 15 bases between. The CDR3 loop spans 13 amino acids. Written as DNA, the CDR3 is TGTGCCTGGAGCGGACAGCGAAGGTTCGAGCAGTACTTC. It is translated as CAWSGQRRFEQYF.

This clonotype was seen only a few times. This chain links TRBV11-1 with TRBJ2-3; D uncertain. V lost 1 base and J 1 base, leaving 6 bases between the germline ends. Germline V gives CDR1 SGHAT, CDR2 FQDESV (reference sequence). The CDR3 is 14 residues long. The CDR3 DNA reads TGTGCCAGCAGCTTAGACCTCGGCACAGATACGCAGTATTTT. Protein sequence: CASSLDLGTDTQYF.

This clonotype has just a few counts. The rearrangement joins TRBV11-3 to TRBJ2-2; D not certain. Trimming pared 5 bases from V and 1 base from J, leaving 8 bases between. Germline V gene sequence: CDR1 SGHNT, CDR2 YENEEA. The CDR3 is 14 residues long. The CDR3 sequence is CASSRVLNTGELFF. CDR3 nucleotide sequence: TGTGCCAGCAGCCGTGTCCTGAACACCGGGGAGCTGTTTTTT. Filled out from reference TRBV11-3 and TRBJ2-2, the complete variable domain reads EAGVVQSPRYKIIEKKQPVAFWCNPISGHNTLYWYLQNLGQGPELLIRYENEEAVDDSQLPKDRFSAERLKGVDSTLKIQPAELGDSAVYLCASSRVLNTGELFFGEGSRLTVL.

The V gene is TRBV4-3, the J gene TRBJ2-5; D gene ambiguous. The germline V gene has CDR1 LGHNA and CDR2 YSLEER. Trimming took 1 base from V and 0 from J, leaving 9 bases between them. CDR3 length equals 15 residues. The CDR3, as DNA: TGCGCCAGCAGCCAAGGAGGATTCGACCAAGAGACCCAGTACTTC. Its translation: CASSQGGFDQETQYF.

V and J are TRBV4-1 and TRBJ2-3, with TRBD1 matching over 9 bases. Germline-derived CDR1 and CDR2 are MGHRA and YSYEKL. The trim removed 1 base at V and 14 bases at J, leaving 13 bases unmatched. The CDR3 sequence is 15 residues long. The CDR3 spells CASSQVTGGRPARYF. Here the CDR3 DNA reads TGCGCCAGCAGCCAAGTAACAGGGGGCAGACCGGCAAGGTATTTT.

V usage is TRBV28 and J usage is TRBJ2-7, with D tentatively TRBD1 (6 bases). The germline V gene has CDR1 MDHEN and CDR2 SYDVKM. Trimming removed 3 bases at V and 2 bases at J, with 14 bases between. The CDR3 is 15 amino acids. CDR3 amino acids: CASSLLTGSAYEQYF. CDR3 DNA: TGTGCCAGCAGTTTGTTGACAGGCAGCGCCTACGAGCAGTACTTC.

This clonotype was observed many times. The V and J genes are TRBV18 and TRBJ2-5, with no clear D. Trimming left V 3 bases short and J 3 bases short, with 8 bases between. There are 13 residues in the CDR3. CDR1 KGHSH and CDR2 LQKENI come from the germline V gene. The CDR3 spells CASSPAEEETQYF. In DNA, the CDR3 is TGTGCCAGCTCACCGGCAGAAGAAGAGACCCAGTACTTC.

The chain uses TRBV11-2 and TRBJ2-5, with TRBD2 matching 15 bases. Trimming cost V 5 bases and J 1 base; bases outside gene matches: 5. There are 17 residues in the CDR3. Per the germline V gene, CDR1 is SGHAT and CDR2 is FQNNGV. The CDR3 is CASSIRTSGRAQETQYF. Written as DNA, the CDR3 is TGTGCCAGCAGCATAAGGACTAGCGGGAGGGCCCAAGAGACCCAGTACTTC.

The table lists this clonotype with many counts. The rearrangement joins TRBV7-9 to TRBJ1-1, with unresolved D. The germline CDR1 and CDR2 sequences are SEHNR and FQNEAQ (reference sequence). V was pared by 5 bases and J by 1 base, with 11 bases between. The CDR3 loop spans 14 amino acids. For the CDR3, the DNA is TGTGCCAGCAGCGCAAAAAGGAGGAACACTGAAGCTTTCTTT. The encoded protein is CASSAKRRNTEAFF.

This clonotype was seen only a few times. The chain combines TRBV10-3 with TRBJ2-7; D perhaps matches TRBD2 (6 bases). V lost 3 bases and J 0 bases, leaving 24 bases between the germline ends. CDR1 and CDR2 from the germline V gene are ENHRY and SYGVKD. The CDR3 totals 19 residues. This chain's CDR3 is CAISESKRERVSFSYEQYF. Here the CDR3 DNA reads TGTGCCATCAGTGAATCGAAAAGGGAGCGGGTTTCTTTCTCCTACGAGCAGTACTTC.

The chain employs TRBV18 and TRBJ2-5; 7 positions agree with TRBD1. The V gene end was trimmed by 3 bases and the J gene end by 2 bases; junction bases not matched to a gene: 9. The germline V gene has CDR1 KGHSH and CDR2 LQKENI. The CDR3 is made up of 16 amino acids. For the CDR3, the DNA is TGTGCCAGCTCACCGGCAAGGGGGCAGGGGCAAGAGACCCAGTACTTC. This sequence encodes CASSPARGQGQETQYF.

The genes are TRBV11-2 and TRBJ2-5, with D perhaps TRBD1 (7 bases). The V and J ends lost 3 bases and 5 bases respectively, with 16 bases between them. Germline V lookup: CDR1 SGHAT, CDR2 FQNNGV. This CDR3 region has 15 residues. The CDR3 nucleotides read TGTGCCAGCAGCTTGGGGAGGACAGGCCGGGAGACCCAGTACTTC. Its translation is CASSLGRTGRETQYF.

This clonotype was picked up many times. The gene calls are TRBV7-9 and TRBJ1-1, with 7 bases matching TRBD1. The CDR3 covers 14 residues. Germline assignment: CDR1 SEHNR and CDR2 FQNEAQ (reference sequence). The ends lost 5 bases at V and 3 bases at J; junction bases unmatched: 6. The CDR3 nucleotides are TGTGCCAGCAGCCAAGGTAGGGGGCACACTGAAGCTTTCTTT. Protein product: CASSQGRGHTEAFF.

There are a few counts of this clonotype. This sequence joins TRBV5-5 and TRBJ2-1; D possibly corresponds to TRBD2 (5 bases). The CDR3 extends over 17 amino acids. Per germline, CDR1 SGHKS and CDR2 YYEKEE (reference sequence). Between the trimmed V and J ends, which lost 0 bases and 3 bases, there was a span of 16 bases. CDR3: CASSLVGSDSLYNEQFF. The CDR3 region has the DNA TGTGCCAGCAGCTTGGTGGGTAGCGATTCCCTCTACAATGAGCAGTTCTTC.

V gene TRBV12-5 combines with J gene TRBJ1-1; 8 bases line up with TRBD1. With 2 bases clipped from V and 3 bases from J, the junction kept 8 bases outside the gene matches. CDR1 is LGHNT and CDR2 is FRNRAP in the germline V gene. The CDR3 has 16 residues. CDR3 in DNA: TGTGCTAGTGGTTTGCCAAGGACAGGGACCTACACTGAAGCTTTCTTT. Translated, it gives CASGLPRTGTYTEAFF.

The V call is TRBV28, the J call TRBJ2-7, with 9 bases matching TRBD2. This CDR3 region has 13 residues. Trimming cost V 8 bases and J 5 bases; bases outside gene matches: 7. Germline lookup yields CDR1 MDHEN and CDR2 SYDVKM. CDR3 DNA sequence: TGTGCCAGCTGGGGGACTAGCCTCCACGAGCAGTACTTC. Its protein is CASWGTSLHEQYF.

Remarks on this clonotype: The junction shows a germline mismatch at one end, possibly a read error. The chain uses TRBV6-9 and TRBJ1-4; D uncertain. Germline lookup yields CDR1 MNHGY and CDR2 SVAAGI. This CDR3 is built from 13 residues. CDR3 sequence: CVSSYDRNEKLFF. CDR3 DNA sequence: TGTGTCAGCAGTTACGATCGTAATGAAAAACTGTTTTTT.

Many counts were recorded for this clonotype. The CDR3: CASTLNPGTDTQYF. The CDR3 DNA is TGTGCCAGCACCCTCAATCCAGGGACAGATACGCAGTATTTT. The V and J genes are TRBV11-2 and TRBJ2-3; a possible D gene is TRBD1 (5 bases). CDR1 is SGHAT and CDR2 is FQNNGV in the germline V gene. There are 14 residues in the CDR3. V lost 7 bases and J 3 bases, leaving 14 bases between the germline ends.

This clonotype was counted between two and nine times. This chain connects TRBV12-3 or TRBV12-4 to TRBJ2-1; D not certain. Trimming removed 1 base at V and 0 bases at J, with 7 bases between. The CDR3 has 15 amino acids. Written as DNA, the CDR3 is TGTGCCAGCAGTTTAGGGCGCCTCTCCTACAATGAGCAGTTCTTC. Encoded protein: CASSLGRLSYNEQFF.